This T cell receptor (beta chain) was sequenced during a study of cytomegalovirus exposure and HLA in healthy donors. Study overall: A prior study identified 90 million to 120 million unique TCR beta sequences from about 200 million T cells. Early release data held 75 million to 90 million unique TCRs from HLA-typed donors. Regarding the study as a whole: A later analysis reportedly found fewer N-insertions in an Asian-associated ancestry cluster than the roughly 670-donor mean. Later, TCR association rates were found to vary by HLA locus, highest for DRB1 and lowest for HLA-C.

The CDR3 loop spans 17 amino acids. The V gene lost 2 bases and the J gene lost 2 bases, with 18 bases spanning the gap. CDR1 is MNHNS and CDR2 is SASEGT in the germline V gene. Researchers ran the PCR with 60 Vbeta and 13 Jbeta primers. Assay used: immunoSEQ multiplex PCR; TCRdb lists only in-frame clones, some missing. This table holds tens of thousands of clones, 79% found once. As to this clone: No antigen is known for it.

This chain joins TRBV6-1 and TRBJ2-5, with D possibly matching TRBD1 (5 bases). The receptor was derived from a woman between 40 and 55 years old in good health and CMV-seropositive. What was sequenced was PBMCs. The CDR3 nucleotides read TGTGCCAGCAGTGAAAATTCCTTAGTGGACACACAAGAGACCCAGTACTTC. Protein sequence: CASSENSLVDTQETQYF.